The entry below describes one T cell receptor (beta chain). Its target is not known. From germline, CDR1 is SGHRS and CDR2 YFSETQ. Trimming shortened V by 0 bases and J by 8 bases, and 17 bases separated the two germline ends. CDR3 length equals 16 residues. Time point given: week 47, end of study. Vaccinated patients received 300 ug of mutant IDH1 20-mer peptide per dose, with topical imiquimod. The sample is drawn from a study of a mutant IDH1 vaccine in newly diagnosed glioma. Only in-frame clones appear in the TCRdb table, and some are missing; sequencing was by immunoSEQ multiplex PCR. The sample carries roughly 34,000 clones, around 90% recorded once.

The chain is built from TRBV5-1 and TRBJ1-4; D may be TRBD1 (5 bases). Source: PBMCs, taken from a glioma patient whose treatment included an IDH1 peptide vaccine. The sequence came from a woman in her thirties or forties with glioma. The CDR3 sequence: CASSLAGGGIPEKLFF. CDR3 DNA sequence: TGCGCCAGCAGCTTGGCCGGTGGGGGAATCCCAGAAAAACTGTTTTTT.